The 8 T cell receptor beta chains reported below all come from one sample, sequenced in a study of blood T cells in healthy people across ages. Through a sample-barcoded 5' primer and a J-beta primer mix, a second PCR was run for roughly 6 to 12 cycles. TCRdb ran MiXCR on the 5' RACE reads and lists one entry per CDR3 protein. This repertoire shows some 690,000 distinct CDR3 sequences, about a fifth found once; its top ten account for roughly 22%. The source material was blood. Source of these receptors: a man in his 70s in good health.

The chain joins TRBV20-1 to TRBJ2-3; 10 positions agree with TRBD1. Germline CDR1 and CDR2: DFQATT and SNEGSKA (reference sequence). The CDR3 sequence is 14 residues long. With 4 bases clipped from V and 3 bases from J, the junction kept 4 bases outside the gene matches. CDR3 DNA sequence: TGCAGTGCTACCGGGACAGGGGCGACAGATACGCAGTATTTT. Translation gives CSATGTGATDTQYF.

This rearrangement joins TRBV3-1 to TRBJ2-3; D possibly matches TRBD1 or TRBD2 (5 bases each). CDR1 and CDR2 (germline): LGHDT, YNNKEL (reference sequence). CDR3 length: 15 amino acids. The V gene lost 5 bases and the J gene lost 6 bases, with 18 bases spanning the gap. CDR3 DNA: TGTGCCAGCAGCTCTACGGGACGGCTCTTTGATACGCAGTATTTT. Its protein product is CASSSTGRLFDTQYF.

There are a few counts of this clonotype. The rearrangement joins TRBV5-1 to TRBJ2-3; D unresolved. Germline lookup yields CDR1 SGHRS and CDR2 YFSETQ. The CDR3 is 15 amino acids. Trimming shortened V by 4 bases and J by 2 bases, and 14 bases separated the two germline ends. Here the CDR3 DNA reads TGCGCCAGCAGCCCCGCCCTTGCGTTCACAGATACGCAGTATTTT. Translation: CASSPALAFTDTQYF.

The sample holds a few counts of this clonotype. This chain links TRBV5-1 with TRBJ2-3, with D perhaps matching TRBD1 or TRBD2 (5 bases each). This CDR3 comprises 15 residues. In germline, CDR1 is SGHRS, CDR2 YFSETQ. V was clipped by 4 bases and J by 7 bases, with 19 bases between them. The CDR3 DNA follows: TGCGCCAGCAGCGGGGGAAGGGATTCGCAAAATACGCAGTATTTT. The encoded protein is CASSGGRDSQNTQYF.

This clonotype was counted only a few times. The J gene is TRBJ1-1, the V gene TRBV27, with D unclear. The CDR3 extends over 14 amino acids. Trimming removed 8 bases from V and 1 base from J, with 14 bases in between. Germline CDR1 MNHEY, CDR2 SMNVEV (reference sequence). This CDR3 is CASFRFSGNTEAFF. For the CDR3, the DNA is TGTGCCAGCTTCCGGTTTTCAGGGAACACTGAAGCTTTCTTT.

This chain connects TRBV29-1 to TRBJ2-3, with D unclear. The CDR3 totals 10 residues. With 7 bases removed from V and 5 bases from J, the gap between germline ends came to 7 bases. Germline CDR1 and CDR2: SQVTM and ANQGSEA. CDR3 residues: CSAYLDTQYF. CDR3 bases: TGCAGCGCCTATTTAGATACGCAGTATTTT.

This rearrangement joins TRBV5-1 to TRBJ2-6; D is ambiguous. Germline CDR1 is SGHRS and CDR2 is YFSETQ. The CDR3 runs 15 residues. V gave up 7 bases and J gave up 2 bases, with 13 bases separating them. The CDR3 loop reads CASGVDNPGANVLTF. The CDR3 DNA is TGCGCCAGCGGCGTCGACAACCCTGGGGCCAACGTCCTGACTTTC.

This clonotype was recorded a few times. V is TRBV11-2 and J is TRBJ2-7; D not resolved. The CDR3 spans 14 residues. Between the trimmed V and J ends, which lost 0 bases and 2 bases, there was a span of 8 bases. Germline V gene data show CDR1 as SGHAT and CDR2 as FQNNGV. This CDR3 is CASSLEVQTYEQYF. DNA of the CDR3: TGTGCCAGCAGCTTAGAGGTGCAGACCTACGAGCAGTACTTC. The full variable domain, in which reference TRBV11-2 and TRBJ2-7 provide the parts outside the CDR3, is EAGVAQSPRYKIIEKRQSVAFWCNPISGHATLYWYQQILGQGPKLLIQFQNNGVVDDSQLPKDRFSAERLKGVDSTLKIQPAKLEDSAVYLCASSLEVQTYEQYFGPGTRLTVT.